The 23 T cell receptor beta chains presented below share a single source sample, sequenced in a study of blood T cell repertoires in COVID-19. Measured with immunoSEQ multiplex PCR; TCRdb has only the in-frame clones, and not every one. The profile covers about 64,000 clones, with roughly 88% appearing a single time and roughly 1.5% taken by the ten largest. The sequencing sample was made of peripheral blood. Receptor source: a human donor in a cohort sampled during active COVID-19.

V and J are TRBV2 and TRBJ2-7; 11 bases line up with TRBD1. Germline CDR1 reads SNHLY; CDR2 reads FYNNEI. CDR3 length: 14 amino acids. The V segment lost 6 bases and the J segment 4 bases; nucleotides outside the gene matches: 5. For the CDR3, the DNA is TGTGCCAGCAGCCCGGGACAGGGGGATTACGAGCAGTACTTC. Encoded protein: CASSPGQGDYEQYF.

This chain connects TRBV6-1 to TRBJ1-4; a possible D gene is TRBD1 (5 bases). CDR3 length: 18 residues. Germline loops: CDR1 MNHNS, CDR2 SASEGT. Trimming removed 1 base from V and 0 bases from J, with 15 bases in between. The CDR3 nucleotides read TGTGCCAGCAGTGAAGGGACGGGACTGACCGCAACTAATGAAAAACTGTTTTTT. This sequence encodes CASSEGTGLTATNEKLFF.

The J gene is TRBJ1-5, the V gene TRBV19, with TRBD1 as a possible D gene (6 bases). The CDR3 has 17 residues. CDR1 is LNHDA and CDR2 is SQIVND in the germline V gene (reference sequence). V was pared by 7 bases and J by 0 bases, with 19 bases between. For the CDR3, the DNA is TGTGCCAGTACCAAATATGGTCAAGGGGGTAGCAATCAGCCCCAGCATTTT. As protein: CASTKYGQGGSNQPQHF. The full variable domain, in which reference TRBV19 and TRBJ1-5 provide the parts outside the CDR3, is DGGITQSPKYLFRKEGQNVTLSCEQNLNHDAMYWYRQDPGQGLRLIYYSQIVNDFQKGDIAEGYSVSREKKESFPLTVTSAQKNPTAFYLCASTKYGQGGSNQPQHFGDGTRLSIL.

The chain links TRBV19 to TRBJ1-5, with unresolved D. Germline CDR1 reads LNHDA; CDR2 reads SQIVND (reference sequence). Trimming pared 6 bases from V and 6 bases from J, leaving 15 bases between. The CDR3 has 14 residues. CDR3 coding DNA: TGTGCCAGTAGGTTCGAGGGAGGTGGTCAGCCCCAGCATTTT. This encodes CASRFEGGGQPQHF.

The J gene is TRBJ2-3, the V gene TRBV4-2, with 8 bases lining up with TRBD1. Germline V gene sequence: CDR1 LGHNA, CDR2 YNFKEQ. Unmatched junction bases numbered 6, after V lost 1 base and J lost 0 bases. There are 17 residues in the CDR3. The CDR3 DNA reads as TGTGCCAGCAGCCAAGTCGGGTGGACAGGGAGCACAGATACGCAGTATTTT. Translated: CASSQVGWTGSTDTQYF.

Only one count was recorded for this clone. The chain has TRBV6-1 and TRBJ1-2; maybe TRBD1 (5 bases). The CDR3 loop spans 15 amino acids. Germline CDR1 is MNHNS and CDR2 is SASEGT. V was trimmed by 3 bases and J by 4 bases, leaving 15 bases between them. The CDR3 DNA reads TGTGCCAGCAGTGAGGCTGGGGGGACCGGCTATGGCTACACCTTC. Translating it yields CASSEAGGTGYGYTF.

The chain joins TRBV4-1 to TRBJ2-1, with D possibly TRBD1 on 6 matching bases. Germline-derived CDR1 and CDR2 are MGHRA and YSYEKL. CDR3 length equals 18 residues. Trimming removed 0 bases from V and 5 bases from J, with 20 bases in between. CDR3 nucleotide sequence: TGCGCCAGCAGCCAAGAGATACCTGGGGGCGGAGCTAACAATGAGCAGTTCTTC. It encodes CASSQEIPGGGANNEQFF.

The chain uses TRBV3-1 (or the pseudogene TRBV3-2) and TRBJ1-1, with D unclear. Germline V gives CDR1 LGHDT, CDR2 YNNKEL (reference sequence). Trimming took 1 base from V and 5 from J, leaving 11 bases between them. The CDR3 spans 14 residues. This CDR3 reads CASSQASLRTEAFF. The CDR3 DNA reads TGTGCCAGCAGCCAAGCCAGCTTGAGGACTGAAGCTTTCTTT.

The chain has TRBV27 and TRBJ2-1; TRBD1 matches 9 bases. The germline V gene has CDR1 MNHEY and CDR2 SMNVEV (reference sequence). V was pared by 8 bases and J by 3 bases, with 11 bases of the junction left unmatched. The CDR3 is 16 amino acids. The CDR3 here is CASLPYSDRGYNEQFF. The CDR3 DNA is TGTGCCAGCTTGCCTTATTCGGACAGGGGCTACAATGAGCAGTTCTTC.

The V and J genes are TRBV18 and TRBJ1-1, with TRBD1 as a possible D gene (5 bases). CDR3 size: 16 residues. Per the germline V gene, CDR1 is KGHSH and CDR2 is LQKENI. Trimming removed 2 bases from V and 1 base from J, with 14 bases in between. This CDR3 is CASSPGVGGRNTEAFF. CDR3 nucleotide sequence: TGTGCCAGCTCACCAGGGGTCGGGGGGAGGAACACTGAAGCTTTCTTT. The entire variable domain, with the rest obtained from reference TRBV18 and TRBJ1-1, is as follows: NAGVMQNPRHLVRRRGQEARLRCSPMKGHSHVYWYRQLPEEGLKFMVYLQKENIIDESGMPKERFSAEFPKEGPSILRIQQVVRGDSAAYFCASSPGVGGRNTEAFFGQGTRLTVV.

The chain links TRBV15 to TRBJ1-3, with 7 bases matching TRBD1. The junction had 5 bases not matched to a gene; V was cut back by 4 bases and J by 2 bases. Germline values: CDR1 LNHNV, CDR2 YYDKDF (reference sequence). This CDR3 comprises 15 residues. The DNA for the CDR3 is TGTGCCACCAGCACCGACAGGGCTACTGGAAACACCATATATTTT. Translation: CATSTDRATGNTIYF.

This CDR3 reads CASSLGDEQYF. CDR3 DNA: TGTGCCAGCAGTCTCGGGGACGAGCAGTACTTC. The chain couples TRBV28 to TRBJ2-7, with D perhaps matching TRBD2 (5 bases). Germline V CDR1 and CDR2: MDHEN, SYDVKM. There are 11 residues in the CDR3. V lost 5 bases and J 5 bases, leaving 7 bases between the germline ends. Together with reference TRBV28 and TRBJ2-7, the CDR3 gives the full variable domain: DVKVTQSSRYLVKRTGEKVFLECVQDMDHENMFWYRQDPGLGLRLIYFSYDVKMKEKGDIPEGYSVSREKKERFSLILESASTNQTSMYLCASSLGDEQYFGPGTRLTVT.

This clone turned up a few times. The J gene is TRBJ2-1, the V gene TRBV29-1; D perhaps matches TRBD2 (5 bases). The germline V gene encodes CDR1 SQVTM and CDR2 ANQGSEA. The V gene lost 2 bases and the J gene lost 9 bases, with 23 bases spanning the gap. The CDR3 length is 16 residues. CDR3 in DNA: TGCAGCGTTGAAAACTGGAAAACACTAGTATCCGGTGAGCAGTTCTTC. This codes for CSVENWKTLVSGEQFF.

The V call is TRBV6-2 or TRBV6-3, the J call TRBJ2-5, with unresolved D. V shed 2 bases and J shed 7 bases, with 5 bases lying between them. The germline gives CDR1 MNHEY, CDR2 SVGEGT. The CDR3 has 11 residues. The CDR3 sequence: CASSYEVTQYF. The CDR3 DNA sequence: TGTGCCAGCAGTTACGAGGTGACCCAGTACTTC.

J is TRBJ1-1 and V is TRBV11-2; D not resolved. Germline V gene data show CDR1 as SGHAT and CDR2 as FQNNGV. Trimming pared 1 base from V and 7 bases from J, leaving 10 bases between. The CDR3 consists of 13 residues. CDR3 amino acids: CASSLAFTDEAFF. DNA of the CDR3: TGTGCCAGCAGCTTAGCTTTTACAGATGAAGCTTTCTTT.

The chain uses TRBV3-1 (or the pseudogene TRBV3-2) and TRBJ2-5, with D tentatively TRBD1 (6 bases). The CDR3 totals 14 residues. Per the germline V gene, CDR1 is LGHDT and CDR2 is YNNKEL (reference sequence). V was cut by 1 base and J by 7 bases, with 13 bases left in between. CDR3 DNA: TGTGCCAGCAGCCAAGTTGAGGGGGTCGGGACCCAGTACTTC. Its translation: CASSQVEGVGTQYF.

A single count supports this clone. The V call is TRBV5-4, the J call TRBJ1-4; D gene ambiguous. The CDR3 is made up of 14 amino acids. V dropped 3 bases and J dropped 5 bases, with 11 bases sitting between them. Germline CDR1 SGHNT, CDR2 YYREEE (reference sequence). The CDR3 sequence: CASSSGLRNEKLFF. As DNA, the CDR3 is TGTGCCAGCAGCTCTGGTTTGAGGAATGAAAAACTGTTTTTT.

V is TRBV7-9 and J is TRBJ2-3; D gene uncertain. From germline, CDR1 is SEHNR and CDR2 FQNEAQ (reference sequence). The CDR3 consists of 15 residues. Trimming took off 4 bases at V and 2 bases at J, with 13 bases between the two ends. This CDR3 reads CASSSGIGNTDTQYF. In DNA form, the CDR3 reads TGTGCCAGCAGCTCAGGTATAGGTAACACAGATACGCAGTATTTT.

The chain couples TRBV19 to TRBJ2-7, with 7 bases that match TRBD1. Germline loops: CDR1 LNHDA, CDR2 SQIVND (reference sequence). The J segment lost 2 bases and the V segment lost 3 bases, leaving 7 bases of the junction unmatched. The CDR3 runs to 15 residues. The CDR3 region has the DNA TGTGCCAGTAGTATTCACAGGGGCCAACCCTACGAGCAGTACTTC. Protein product: CASSIHRGQPYEQYF. Full variable domain (outside the CDR3, taken from reference TRBV19 and TRBJ2-7): DGGITQSPKYLFRKEGQNVTLSCEQNLNHDAMYWYRQDPGQGLRLIYYSQIVNDFQKGDIAEGYSVSREKKESFPLTVTSAQKNPTAFYLCASSIHRGQPYEQYFGPGTRLTVT.

The chain combines TRBV5-4 with TRBJ1-1, with 8 nucleotides matching TRBD1. Germline assignment: CDR1 SGHNT and CDR2 YYREEE (reference sequence). V trimming: 4 bases; J trimming: 9 bases; junction bases outside the gene matches: 11. The CDR3 loop spans 14 amino acids. The CDR3 sequence: CASSTPGQDFKAFF. The CDR3 DNA is TGTGCCAGCAGCACCCCGGGACAGGACTTTAAAGCTTTCTTT.

The rearrangement joins TRBV6-5 to TRBJ1-4; maybe TRBD1 (5 bases). V was pared by 2 bases and J by 8 bases, with 12 bases between. CDR1 is MNHEY and CDR2 is SVGAGI in the germline V gene. The CDR3 consists of 14 residues. In DNA form, the CDR3 reads TGTGCCAGCAGTTACGGAGCGGGGCGCGAAAAACTGTTTTTT. Translating gives CASSYGAGREKLFF.

The V gene is TRBV7-2, the J gene TRBJ2-5; TRBD1 is a possible D gene (6 bases). Per the germline V gene, CDR1 is SGHTA and CDR2 is FQGNSA. V lost 5 bases and J lost 4, with 11 bases in between. This CDR3 comprises 13 residues. CDR3 sequence reads: CASSRQGRETQYF. DNA for the CDR3: TGTGCCAGCAGCCGGCAGGGGAGAGAGACCCAGTACTTC.

J is TRBJ1-2 and V is TRBV29-1, with TRBD1 matching 9 bases. The CDR3 contains 12 residues. The ends lost 7 bases at V and 8 bases at J; junction bases unmatched: 8. Germline CDR1 is SQVTM and CDR2 is ANQGSEA. CDR3 protein: CSAEGTGYGYTF. CDR3 coding DNA: TGCAGCGCCGAGGGGACAGGGTACGGCTACACCTTC.